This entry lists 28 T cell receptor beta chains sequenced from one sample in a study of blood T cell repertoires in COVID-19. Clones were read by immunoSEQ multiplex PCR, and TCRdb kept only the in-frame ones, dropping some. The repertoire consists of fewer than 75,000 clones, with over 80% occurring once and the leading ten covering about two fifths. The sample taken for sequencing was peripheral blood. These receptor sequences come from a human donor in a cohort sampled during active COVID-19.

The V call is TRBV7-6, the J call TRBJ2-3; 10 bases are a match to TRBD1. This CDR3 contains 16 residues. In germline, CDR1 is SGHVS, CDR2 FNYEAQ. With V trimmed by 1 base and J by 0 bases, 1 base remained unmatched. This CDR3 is CASSLGTGGSTDTQYF. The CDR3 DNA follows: TGTGCCAGCAGCTTAGGGACAGGGGGGAGCACAGATACGCAGTATTTT. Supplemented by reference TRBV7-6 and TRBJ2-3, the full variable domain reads GAGVSQSPRYKVTKRGQDVALRCDPISGHVSLYWYRQALGQGPEFLTYFNYEAQQDKSGLPNDRFSAERPEGSISTLTIQRTEQRDSAMYRCASSLGTGGSTDTQYFGPGTRLTVL.

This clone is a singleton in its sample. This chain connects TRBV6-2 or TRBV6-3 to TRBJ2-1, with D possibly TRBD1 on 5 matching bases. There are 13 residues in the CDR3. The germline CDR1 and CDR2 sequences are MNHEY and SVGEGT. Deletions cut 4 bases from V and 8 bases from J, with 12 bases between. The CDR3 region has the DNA TGTGCCAGCAGTTTCGTCAGGGCTGATGAGCAGTTCTTC. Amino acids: CASSFVRADEQFF.

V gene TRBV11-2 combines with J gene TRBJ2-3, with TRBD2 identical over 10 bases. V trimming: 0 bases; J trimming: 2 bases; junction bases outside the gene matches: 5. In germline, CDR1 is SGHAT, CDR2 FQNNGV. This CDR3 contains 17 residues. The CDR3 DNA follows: TGTGCCAGCAGCTTAGATTGGACTAGCGGCTCCACAGATACGCAGTATTTT. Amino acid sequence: CASSLDWTSGSTDTQYF. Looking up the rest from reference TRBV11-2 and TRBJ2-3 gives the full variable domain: EAGVAQSPRYKIIEKRQSVAFWCNPISGHATLYWYQQILGQGPKLLIQFQNNGVVDDSQLPKDRFSAERLKGVDSTLKIQPAKLEDSAVYLCASSLDWTSGSTDTQYFGPGTRLTVL.

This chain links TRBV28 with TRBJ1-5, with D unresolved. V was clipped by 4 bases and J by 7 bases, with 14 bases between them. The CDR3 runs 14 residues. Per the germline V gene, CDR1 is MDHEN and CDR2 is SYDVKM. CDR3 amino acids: CASSYYKGGQPQHF. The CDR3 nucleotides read TGTGCCAGCAGTTACTATAAGGGAGGGCAGCCCCAGCATTTT.

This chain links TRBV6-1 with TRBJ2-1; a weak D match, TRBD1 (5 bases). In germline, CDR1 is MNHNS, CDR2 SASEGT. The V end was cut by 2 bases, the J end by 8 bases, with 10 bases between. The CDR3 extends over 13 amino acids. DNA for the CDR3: TGTGCCAGCAGTGAAAGCAGGGTCCATGAGCAGTTCTTC. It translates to CASSESRVHEQFF.

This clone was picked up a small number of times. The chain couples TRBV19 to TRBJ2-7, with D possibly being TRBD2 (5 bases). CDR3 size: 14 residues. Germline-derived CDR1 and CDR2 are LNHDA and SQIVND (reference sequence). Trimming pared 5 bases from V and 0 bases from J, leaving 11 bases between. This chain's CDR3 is CASSRGSYSYEQYF. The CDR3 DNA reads TGTGCCAGTAGTCGGGGATCCTACTCCTACGAGCAGTACTTC. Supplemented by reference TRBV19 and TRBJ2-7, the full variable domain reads DGGITQSPKYLFRKEGQNVTLSCEQNLNHDAMYWYRQDPGQGLRLIYYSQIVNDFQKGDIAEGYSVSREKKESFPLTVTSAQKNPTAFYLCASSRGSYSYEQYFGPGTRLTVT.

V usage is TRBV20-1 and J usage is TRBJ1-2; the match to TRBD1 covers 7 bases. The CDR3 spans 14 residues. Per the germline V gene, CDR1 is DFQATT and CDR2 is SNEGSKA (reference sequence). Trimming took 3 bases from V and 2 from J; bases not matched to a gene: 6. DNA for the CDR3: TGCAGTGCTAGTAAGGCAGGGGGGAACTATGGCTACACCTTC. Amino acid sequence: CSASKAGGNYGYTF.

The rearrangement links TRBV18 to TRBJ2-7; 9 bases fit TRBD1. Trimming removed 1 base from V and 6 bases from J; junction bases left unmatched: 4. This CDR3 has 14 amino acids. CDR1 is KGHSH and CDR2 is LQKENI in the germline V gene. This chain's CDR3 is CASSPQGQGAEQYF. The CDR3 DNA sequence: TGTGCCAGCTCACCACAGGGACAGGGAGCCGAGCAGTACTTC.

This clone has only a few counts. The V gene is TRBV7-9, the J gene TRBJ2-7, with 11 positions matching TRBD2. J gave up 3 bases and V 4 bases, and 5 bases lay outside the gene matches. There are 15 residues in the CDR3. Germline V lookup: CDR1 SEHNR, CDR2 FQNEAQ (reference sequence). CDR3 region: CASSSTSGGHYEQYF. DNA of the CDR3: TGTGCCAGCAGCTCCACTAGCGGGGGCCACTACGAGCAGTACTTC.

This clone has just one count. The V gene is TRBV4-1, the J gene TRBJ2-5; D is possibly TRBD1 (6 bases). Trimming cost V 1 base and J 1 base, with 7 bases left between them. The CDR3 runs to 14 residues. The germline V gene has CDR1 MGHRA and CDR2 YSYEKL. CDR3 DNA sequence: TGCGCCAGCAGCCAAGCAGGGGCCCAAGAGACCCAGTACTTC. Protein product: CASSQAGAQETQYF.

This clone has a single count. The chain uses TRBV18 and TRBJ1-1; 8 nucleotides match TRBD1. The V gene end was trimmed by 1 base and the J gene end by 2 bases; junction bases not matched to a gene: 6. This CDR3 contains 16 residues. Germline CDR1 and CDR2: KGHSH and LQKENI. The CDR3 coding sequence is TGTGCCAGCTCACCACGCGCGCCAGGGGGCAACACTGAAGCTTTCTTT. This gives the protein CASSPRAPGGNTEAFF.

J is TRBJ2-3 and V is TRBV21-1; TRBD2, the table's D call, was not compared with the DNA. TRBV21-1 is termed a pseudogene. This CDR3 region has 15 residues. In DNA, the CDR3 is TGTGCCAGCAGCAAGGGACTAGCGGGCACAGATACGCAGTATTTT. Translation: CASSKGLAGTDTQYF.

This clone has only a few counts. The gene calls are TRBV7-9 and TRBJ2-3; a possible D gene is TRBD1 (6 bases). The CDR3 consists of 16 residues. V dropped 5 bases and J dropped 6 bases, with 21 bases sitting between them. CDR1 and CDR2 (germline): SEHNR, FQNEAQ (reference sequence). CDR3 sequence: CASSPRLGADRDTQYF. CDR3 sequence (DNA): TGTGCCAGCAGCCCGCGGTTGGGAGCCGACAGGGATACGCAGTATTTT.

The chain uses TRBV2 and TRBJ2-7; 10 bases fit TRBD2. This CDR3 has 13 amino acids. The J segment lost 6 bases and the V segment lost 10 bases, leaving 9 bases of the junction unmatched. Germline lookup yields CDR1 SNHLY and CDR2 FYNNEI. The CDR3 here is CAIGGLAGVEQYF. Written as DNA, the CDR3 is TGTGCCATTGGCGGGCTAGCGGGGGTCGAGCAGTACTTC.

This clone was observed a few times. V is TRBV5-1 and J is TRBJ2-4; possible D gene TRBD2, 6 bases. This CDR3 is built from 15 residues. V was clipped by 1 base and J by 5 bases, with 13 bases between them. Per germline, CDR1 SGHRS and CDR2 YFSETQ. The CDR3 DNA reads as TGCGCCAGCAGCTTGACAGGCGGGGTGCAAAACATTCAGTACTTC. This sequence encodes CASSLTGGVQNIQYF.

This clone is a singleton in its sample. CDR3 loop: CASSLQRGDNTEAFF. The CDR3 DNA sequence: TGTGCCAGCAGCCTACAGCGGGGGGACAACACTGAAGCTTTCTTT. The V gene is TRBV11-1, the J gene TRBJ1-1; a weak D match, TRBD1 (5 bases). The V end was cut by 5 bases, the J end by 2 bases, with 15 bases between. Germline CDR1 SGHAT, CDR2 FQDESV (reference sequence). This CDR3 spans 15 amino acids.

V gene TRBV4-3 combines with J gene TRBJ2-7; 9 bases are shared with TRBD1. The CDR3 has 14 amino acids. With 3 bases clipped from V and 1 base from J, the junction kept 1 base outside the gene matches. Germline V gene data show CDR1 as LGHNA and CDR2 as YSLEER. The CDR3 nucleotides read TGCGCCAGCAGCCACGGGACAGGGTCCTACGAGCAGTACTTC. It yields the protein CASSHGTGSYEQYF.

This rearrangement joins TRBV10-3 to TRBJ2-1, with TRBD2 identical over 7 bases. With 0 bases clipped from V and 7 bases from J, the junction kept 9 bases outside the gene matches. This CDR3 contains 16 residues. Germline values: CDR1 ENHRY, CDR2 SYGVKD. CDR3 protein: CAISESTGSGGNEQFF. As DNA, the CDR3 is TGTGCCATCAGTGAGTCGACGGGCTCGGGGGGTAATGAGCAGTTCTTC.

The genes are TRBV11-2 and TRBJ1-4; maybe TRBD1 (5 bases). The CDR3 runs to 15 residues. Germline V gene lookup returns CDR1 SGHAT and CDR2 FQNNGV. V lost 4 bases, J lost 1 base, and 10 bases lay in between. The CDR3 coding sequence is TGTGCCAGCAGCTACGGGACTCAAACTAATGAAAAACTGTTTTTT. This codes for CASSYGTQTNEKLFF.

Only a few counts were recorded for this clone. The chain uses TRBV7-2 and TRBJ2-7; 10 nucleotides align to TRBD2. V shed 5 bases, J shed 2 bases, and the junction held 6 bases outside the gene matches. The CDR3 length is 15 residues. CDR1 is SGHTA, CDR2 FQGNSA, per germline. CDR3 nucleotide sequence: TGTGCCAGCAGCGATAGCGGGGGGTCGACCTACGAGCAGTACTTC. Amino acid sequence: CASSDSGGSTYEQYF.

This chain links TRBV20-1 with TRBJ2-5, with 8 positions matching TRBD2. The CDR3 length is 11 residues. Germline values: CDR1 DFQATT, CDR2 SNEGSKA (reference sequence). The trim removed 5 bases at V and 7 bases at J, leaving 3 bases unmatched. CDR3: CSAGLAGTQYF. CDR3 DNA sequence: TGCAGTGCTGGACTAGCTGGGACCCAGTACTTC.

Here the CDR3 reads CASSPSGVSDTQYF. The CDR3 DNA follows: TGTGCCAGCAGCCCAAGCGGGGTGTCAGATACGCAGTATTTT. The chain joins TRBV7-3 to TRBJ2-3; the match to TRBD2 covers 7 bases. The germline gives CDR1 SGHTA, CDR2 FQGTGA. The CDR3 is 14 amino acids. V dropped 5 bases and J dropped 4; count of bases not matched to a gene: 6.

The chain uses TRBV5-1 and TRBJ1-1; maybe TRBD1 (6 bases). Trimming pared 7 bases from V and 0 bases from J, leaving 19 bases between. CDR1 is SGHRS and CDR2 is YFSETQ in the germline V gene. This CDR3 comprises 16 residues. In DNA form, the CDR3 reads TGCGCCAGCTCGAATAACTCGGGACAAGTGAACACTGAAGCTTTCTTT. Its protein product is CASSNNSGQVNTEAFF.

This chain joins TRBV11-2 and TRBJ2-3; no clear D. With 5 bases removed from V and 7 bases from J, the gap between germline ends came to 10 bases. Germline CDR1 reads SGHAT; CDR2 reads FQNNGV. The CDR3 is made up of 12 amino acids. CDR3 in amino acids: CASSGVMYTQYF. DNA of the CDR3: TGTGCCAGCAGCGGAGTGATGTATACGCAGTATTTT.

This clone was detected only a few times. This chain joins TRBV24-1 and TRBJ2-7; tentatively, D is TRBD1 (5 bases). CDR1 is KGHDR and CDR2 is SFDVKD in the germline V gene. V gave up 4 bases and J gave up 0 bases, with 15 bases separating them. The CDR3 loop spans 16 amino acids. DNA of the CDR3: TGTGCCACCAGTGACCGCAAGTGGGGCAGCTCCTACGAGCAGTACTTC. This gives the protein CATSDRKWGSSYEQYF.

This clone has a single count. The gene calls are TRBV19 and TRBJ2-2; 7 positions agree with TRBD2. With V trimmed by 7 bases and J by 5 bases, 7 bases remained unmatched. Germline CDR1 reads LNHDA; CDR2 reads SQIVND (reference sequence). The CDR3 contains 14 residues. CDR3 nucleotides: TGTGCCAGTAAAGTTGGGGGGGAAACCGGGGAGCTGTTTTTT. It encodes CASKVGGETGELFF.

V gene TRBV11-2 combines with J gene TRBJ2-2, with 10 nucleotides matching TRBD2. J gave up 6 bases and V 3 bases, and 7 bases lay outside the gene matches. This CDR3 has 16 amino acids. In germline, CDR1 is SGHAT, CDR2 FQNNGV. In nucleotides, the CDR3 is TGTGCCAGCAGCTTTCGTAGCGGGGGGCAATCCGGGGAGCTGTTTTTT. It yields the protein CASSFRSGGQSGELFF.

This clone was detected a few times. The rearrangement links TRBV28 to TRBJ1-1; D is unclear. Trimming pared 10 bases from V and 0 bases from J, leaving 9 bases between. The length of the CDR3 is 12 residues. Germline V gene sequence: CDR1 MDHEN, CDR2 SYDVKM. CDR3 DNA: TGTGCCACCTTCCAGATGAACACTGAAGCTTTCTTT. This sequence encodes CATFQMNTEAFF. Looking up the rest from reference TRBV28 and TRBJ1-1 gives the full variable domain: DVKVTQSSRYLVKRTGEKVFLECVQDMDHENMFWYRQDPGLGLRLIYFSYDVKMKEKGDIPEGYSVSREKKERFSLILESASTNQTSMYLCATFQMNTEAFFGQGTRLTVV.